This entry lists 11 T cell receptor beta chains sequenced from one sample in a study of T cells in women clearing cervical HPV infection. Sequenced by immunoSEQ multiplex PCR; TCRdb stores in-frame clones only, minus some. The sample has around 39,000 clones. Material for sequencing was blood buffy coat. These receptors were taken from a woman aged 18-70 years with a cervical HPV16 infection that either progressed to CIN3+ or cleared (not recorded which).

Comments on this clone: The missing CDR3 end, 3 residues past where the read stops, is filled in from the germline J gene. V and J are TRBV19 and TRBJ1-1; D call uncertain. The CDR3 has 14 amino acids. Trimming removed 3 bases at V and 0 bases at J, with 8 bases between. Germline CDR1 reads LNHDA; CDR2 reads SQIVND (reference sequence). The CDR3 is CASSIGPLNTEAFF. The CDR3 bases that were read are TGTGCCAGTAGTATTGGGCCCCTGAACACTGAA.

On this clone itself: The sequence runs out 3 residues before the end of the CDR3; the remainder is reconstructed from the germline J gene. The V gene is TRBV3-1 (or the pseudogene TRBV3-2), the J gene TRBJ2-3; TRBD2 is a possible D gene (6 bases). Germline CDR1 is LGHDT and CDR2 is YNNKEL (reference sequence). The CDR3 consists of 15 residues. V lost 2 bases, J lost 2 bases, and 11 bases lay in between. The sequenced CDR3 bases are TGTGCCAGCAGCCAACTATTAGCGGACACAGATACG. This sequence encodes CASSQLLADTDT. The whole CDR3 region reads CASSQLLADTDTQYF.

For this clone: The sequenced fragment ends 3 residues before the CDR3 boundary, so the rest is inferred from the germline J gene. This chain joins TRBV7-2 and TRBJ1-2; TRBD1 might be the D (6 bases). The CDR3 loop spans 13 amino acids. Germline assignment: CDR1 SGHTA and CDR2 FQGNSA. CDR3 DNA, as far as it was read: TGTGCCAGCAGCAACGGACAGCCCAATGAC. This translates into CASSNGQPND. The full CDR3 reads CASSNGQPNDYTF.

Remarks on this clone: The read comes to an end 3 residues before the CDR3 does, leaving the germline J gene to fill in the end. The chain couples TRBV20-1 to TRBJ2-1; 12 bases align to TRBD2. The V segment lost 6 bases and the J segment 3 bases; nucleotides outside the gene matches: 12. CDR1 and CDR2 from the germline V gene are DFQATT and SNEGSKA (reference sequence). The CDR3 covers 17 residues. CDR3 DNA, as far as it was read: TGCAGTGCGTCGCCCCCTAGCGGGGGGGCCGTCTACAATGAG. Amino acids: CSASPPSGGAVYNE. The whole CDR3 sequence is CSASPPSGGAVYNEQFF.

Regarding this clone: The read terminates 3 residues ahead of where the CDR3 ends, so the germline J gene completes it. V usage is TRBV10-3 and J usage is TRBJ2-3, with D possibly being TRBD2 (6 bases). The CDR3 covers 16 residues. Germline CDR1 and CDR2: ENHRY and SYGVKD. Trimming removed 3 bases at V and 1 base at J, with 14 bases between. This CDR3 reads CAISEGLERGTDTQYF. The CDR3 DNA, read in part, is TGTGCCATCAGTGAAGGACTCGAGCGGGGCACAGATACG.

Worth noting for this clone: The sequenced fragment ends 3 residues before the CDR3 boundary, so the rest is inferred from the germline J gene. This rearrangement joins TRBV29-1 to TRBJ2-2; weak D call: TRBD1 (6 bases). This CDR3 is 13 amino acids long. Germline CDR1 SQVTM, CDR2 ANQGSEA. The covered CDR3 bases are TGCAGCGTTGAGAGGACAGACAATGAAAAG. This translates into CSVERTDNEK. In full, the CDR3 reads CSVERTDNEKLFF.

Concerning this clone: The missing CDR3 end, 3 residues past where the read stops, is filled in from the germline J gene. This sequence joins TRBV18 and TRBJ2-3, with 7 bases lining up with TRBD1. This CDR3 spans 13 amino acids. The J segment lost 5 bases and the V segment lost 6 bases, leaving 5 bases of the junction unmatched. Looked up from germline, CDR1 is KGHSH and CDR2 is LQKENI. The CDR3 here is CASSRGQIDTQYF. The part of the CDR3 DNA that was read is TGTGCCAGCTCTAGGGGGCAGATAGATACG. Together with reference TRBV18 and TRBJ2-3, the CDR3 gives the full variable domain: NAGVMQNPRHLVRRRGQEARLRCSPMKGHSHVYWYRQLPEEGLKFMVYLQKENIIDESGMPKERFSAEFPKEGPSILRIQQVVRGDSAAYFCASSRGQIDTQYFGPGTRLTVL.

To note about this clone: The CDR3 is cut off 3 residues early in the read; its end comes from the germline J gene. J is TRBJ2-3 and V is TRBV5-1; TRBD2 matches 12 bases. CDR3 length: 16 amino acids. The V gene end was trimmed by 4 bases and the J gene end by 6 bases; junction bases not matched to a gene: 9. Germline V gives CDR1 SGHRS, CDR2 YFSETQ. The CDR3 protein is CASSPLAGGPPDTQYF. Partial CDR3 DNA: TGCGCCAGCAGCCCACTAGCGGGGGGTCCTCCGGATACG.

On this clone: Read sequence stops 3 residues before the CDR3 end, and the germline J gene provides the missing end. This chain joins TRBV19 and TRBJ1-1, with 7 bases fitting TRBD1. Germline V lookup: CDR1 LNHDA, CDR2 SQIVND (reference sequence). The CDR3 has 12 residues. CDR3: CASSVDRSEAFF. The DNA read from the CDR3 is TGTGCCAGTAGCGTGGACAGGTCGGAA. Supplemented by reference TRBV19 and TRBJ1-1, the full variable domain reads DGGITQSPKYLFRKEGQNVTLSCEQNLNHDAMYWYRQDPGQGLRLIYYSQIVNDFQKGDIAEGYSVSREKKESFPLTVTSAQKNPTAFYLCASSVDRSEAFFGQGTRLTVV.

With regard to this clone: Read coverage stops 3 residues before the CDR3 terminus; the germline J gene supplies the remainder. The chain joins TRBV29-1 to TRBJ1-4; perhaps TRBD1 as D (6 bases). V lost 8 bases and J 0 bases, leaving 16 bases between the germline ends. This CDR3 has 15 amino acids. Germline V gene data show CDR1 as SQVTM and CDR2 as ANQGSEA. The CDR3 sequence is CSTQGGDTTNEKLFF. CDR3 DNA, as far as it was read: TGCAGCACCCAAGGGGGTGACACAACTAATGAAAAA. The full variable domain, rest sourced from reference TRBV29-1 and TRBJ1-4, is SAVISQKPSRDICQRGTSLTIQCQVDSQVTMMFWYRQQPGQSLTLIATANQGSEATYESGFVIDKFPISRPNLTFSTLTVSNMSPEDSSIYLCSTQGGDTTNEKLFFGSGTQLSVL.

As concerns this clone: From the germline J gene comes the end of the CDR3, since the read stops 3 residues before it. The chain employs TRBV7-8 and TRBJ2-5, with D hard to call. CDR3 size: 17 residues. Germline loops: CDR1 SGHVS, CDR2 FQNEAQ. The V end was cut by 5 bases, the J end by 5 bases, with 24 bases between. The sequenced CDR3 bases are TGTGCCAGCAGCCAAACCCCCCTAGGTTGGGTTCCGGAGACC. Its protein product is CASSQTPLGWVPET. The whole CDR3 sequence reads CASSQTPLGWVPETQYF.